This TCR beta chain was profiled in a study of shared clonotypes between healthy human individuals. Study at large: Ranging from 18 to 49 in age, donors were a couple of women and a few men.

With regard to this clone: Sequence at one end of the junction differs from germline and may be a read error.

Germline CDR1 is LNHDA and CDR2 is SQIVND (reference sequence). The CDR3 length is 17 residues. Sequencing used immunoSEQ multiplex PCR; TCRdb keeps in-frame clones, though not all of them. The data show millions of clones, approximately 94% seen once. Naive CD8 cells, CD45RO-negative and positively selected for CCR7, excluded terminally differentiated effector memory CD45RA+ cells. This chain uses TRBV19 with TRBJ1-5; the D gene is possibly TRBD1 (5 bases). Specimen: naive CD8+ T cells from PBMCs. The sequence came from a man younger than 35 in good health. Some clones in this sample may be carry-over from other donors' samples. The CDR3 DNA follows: TGTGCCAGTAGTATACCACTACGGGGTAAGGGACCTCGGCCCTGTTATTTT. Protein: CASSIPLRGKGPRPCYF.